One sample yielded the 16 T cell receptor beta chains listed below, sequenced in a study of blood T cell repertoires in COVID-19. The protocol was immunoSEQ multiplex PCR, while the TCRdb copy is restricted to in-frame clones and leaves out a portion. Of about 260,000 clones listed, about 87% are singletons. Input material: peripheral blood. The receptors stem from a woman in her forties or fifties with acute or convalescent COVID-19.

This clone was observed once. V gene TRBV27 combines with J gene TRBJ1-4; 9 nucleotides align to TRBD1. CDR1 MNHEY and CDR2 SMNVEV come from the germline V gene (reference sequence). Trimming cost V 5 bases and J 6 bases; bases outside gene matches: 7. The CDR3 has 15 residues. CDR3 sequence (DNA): TGTGCCAGCAGTACCTCCGGGACAGGGTATGAAAAACTGTTTTTT. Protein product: CASSTSGTGYEKLFF.

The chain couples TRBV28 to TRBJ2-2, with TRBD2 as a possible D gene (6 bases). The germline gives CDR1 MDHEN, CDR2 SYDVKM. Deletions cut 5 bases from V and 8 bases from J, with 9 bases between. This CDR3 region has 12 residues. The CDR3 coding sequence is TGTGCCAGCAGTCAGGGAGGAGGGGAGCTGTTTTTT. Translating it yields CASSQGGGELFF.

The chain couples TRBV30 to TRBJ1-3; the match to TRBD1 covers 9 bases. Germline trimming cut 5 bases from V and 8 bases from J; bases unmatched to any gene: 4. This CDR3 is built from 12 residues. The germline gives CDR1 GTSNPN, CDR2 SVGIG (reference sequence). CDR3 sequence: CAWGTGIDTIYF. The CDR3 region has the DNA TGTGCCTGGGGGACAGGGATTGACACCATATATTTT.

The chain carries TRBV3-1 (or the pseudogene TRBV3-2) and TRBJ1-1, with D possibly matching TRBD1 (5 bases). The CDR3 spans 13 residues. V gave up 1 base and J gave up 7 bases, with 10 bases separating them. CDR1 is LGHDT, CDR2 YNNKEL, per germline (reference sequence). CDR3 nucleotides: TGTGCCAGCAGCCAAGGTGGGGCGAATGAAGCTTTCTTT. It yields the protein CASSQGGANEAFF.

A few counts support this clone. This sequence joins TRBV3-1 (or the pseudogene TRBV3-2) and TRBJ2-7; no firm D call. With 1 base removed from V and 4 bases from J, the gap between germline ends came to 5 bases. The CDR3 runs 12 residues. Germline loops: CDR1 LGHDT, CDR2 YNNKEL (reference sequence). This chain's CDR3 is CASSQVQYEQYF. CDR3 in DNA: TGTGCCAGCAGCCAAGTCCAGTACGAGCAGTACTTC.

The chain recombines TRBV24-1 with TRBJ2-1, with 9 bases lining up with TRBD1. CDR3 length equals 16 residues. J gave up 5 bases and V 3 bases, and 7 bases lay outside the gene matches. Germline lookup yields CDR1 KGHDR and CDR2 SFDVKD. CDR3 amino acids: CATSDPGQGFHNEQFF. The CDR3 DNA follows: TGTGCCACCAGTGATCCGGGACAGGGTTTTCACAATGAGCAGTTCTTC.

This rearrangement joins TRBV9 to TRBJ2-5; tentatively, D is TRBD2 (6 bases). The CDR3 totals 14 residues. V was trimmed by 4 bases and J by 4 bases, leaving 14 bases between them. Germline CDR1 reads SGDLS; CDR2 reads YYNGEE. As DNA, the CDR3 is TGTGCCAGCAGCACCCGGACTACCGGAGAGACCCAGTACTTC. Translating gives CASSTRTTGETQYF.

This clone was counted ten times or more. This CDR3 reads CASSPGGLQETQYF. The CDR3 nucleotides read TGTGCCAGCAGCCCTGGTGGACTGCAAGAGACCCAGTACTTC. The V call is TRBV3-1 (or the pseudogene TRBV3-2), the J call TRBJ2-5, with a weak D call TRBD2 (5 bases). CDR3 length equals 14 residues. The V gene's germline CDR1 is LGHDT and CDR2 YNNKEL (reference sequence). Trimming cost V 4 bases and J 2 bases, with 11 bases left between them.

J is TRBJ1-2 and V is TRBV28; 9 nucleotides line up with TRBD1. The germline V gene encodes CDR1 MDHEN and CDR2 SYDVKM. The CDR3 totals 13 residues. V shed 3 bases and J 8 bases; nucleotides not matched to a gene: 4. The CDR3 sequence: CASSLGQGGGYTF. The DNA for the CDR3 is TGTGCCAGCAGTTTGGGACAGGGTGGCGGCTACACCTTC.

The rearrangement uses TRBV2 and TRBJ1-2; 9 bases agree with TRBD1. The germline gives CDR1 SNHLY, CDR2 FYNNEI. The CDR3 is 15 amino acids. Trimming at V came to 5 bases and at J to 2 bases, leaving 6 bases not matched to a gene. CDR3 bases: TGTGCCAGCAGTCTTCTCGGACAGGGGAACTATGGCTACACCTTC. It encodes CASSLLGQGNYGYTF.

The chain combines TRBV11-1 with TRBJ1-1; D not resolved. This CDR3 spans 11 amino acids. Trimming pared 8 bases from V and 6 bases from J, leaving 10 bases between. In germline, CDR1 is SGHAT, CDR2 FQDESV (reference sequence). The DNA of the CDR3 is TGTGCCAGCGGCGACTTCCCTGAAGCTTTCTTT. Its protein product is CASGDFPEAFF. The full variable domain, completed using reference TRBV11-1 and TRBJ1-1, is EAEVAQSPRYKITEKSQAVAFWCDPISGHATLYWYRQILGQGPELLVQFQDESVVDDSQLPKDRFSAERLKGVDSTLKIQPAELGDSAMYLCASGDFPEAFFGQGTRLTVV.

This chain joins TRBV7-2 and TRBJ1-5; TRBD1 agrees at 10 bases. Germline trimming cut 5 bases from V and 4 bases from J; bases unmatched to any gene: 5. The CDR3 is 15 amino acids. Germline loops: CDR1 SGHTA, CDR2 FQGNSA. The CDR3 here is CASSRDRGLNQPQHF. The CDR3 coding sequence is TGTGCCAGCAGCCGTGACAGGGGGCTAAATCAGCCCCAGCATTTT.

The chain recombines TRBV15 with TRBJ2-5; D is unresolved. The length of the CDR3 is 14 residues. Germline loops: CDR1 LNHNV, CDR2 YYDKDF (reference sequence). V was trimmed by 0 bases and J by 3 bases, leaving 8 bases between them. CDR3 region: CATSRDRGEETQYF. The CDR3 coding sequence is TGTGCCACCAGCAGAGATCGAGGAGAAGAGACCCAGTACTTC.

The CDR3 region has the DNA TGTGCCAGCAGCTTAGCGGGACTAGCGGGATTAGAGACCCAGTACTTC. This encodes CASSLAGLAGLETQYF. The chain uses TRBV11-2 and TRBJ2-5, with 13 bases that match TRBD2. The J segment lost 4 bases and the V segment lost 1 base, leaving 3 bases of the junction unmatched. Germline V CDR1 and CDR2: SGHAT, FQNNGV. This CDR3 comprises 16 residues.

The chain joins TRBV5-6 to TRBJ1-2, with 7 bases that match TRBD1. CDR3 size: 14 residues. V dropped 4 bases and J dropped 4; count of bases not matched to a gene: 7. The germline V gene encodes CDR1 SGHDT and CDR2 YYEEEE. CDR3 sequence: CASSIQDRRYGYTF. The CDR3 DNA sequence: TGTGCCAGCAGCATCCAGGACAGGCGCTATGGCTACACCTTC. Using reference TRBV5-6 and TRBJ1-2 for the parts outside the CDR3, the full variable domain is DAGVTQSPTHLIKTRGQQVTLRCSPKSGHDTVSWYQQALGQGPQFIFQYYEEEERQRGNFPDRFSGHQFPNYSSELNVNALLLGDSALYLCASSIQDRRYGYTFGSGTRLTVV.

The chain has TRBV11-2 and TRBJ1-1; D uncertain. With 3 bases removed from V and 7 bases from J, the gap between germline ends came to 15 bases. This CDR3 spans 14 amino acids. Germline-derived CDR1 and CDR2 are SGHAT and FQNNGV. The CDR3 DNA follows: TGTGCCAGCAGCTTTGGAGACTTAGCATTTGAAGCTTTCTTT. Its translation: CASSFGDLAFEAFF.